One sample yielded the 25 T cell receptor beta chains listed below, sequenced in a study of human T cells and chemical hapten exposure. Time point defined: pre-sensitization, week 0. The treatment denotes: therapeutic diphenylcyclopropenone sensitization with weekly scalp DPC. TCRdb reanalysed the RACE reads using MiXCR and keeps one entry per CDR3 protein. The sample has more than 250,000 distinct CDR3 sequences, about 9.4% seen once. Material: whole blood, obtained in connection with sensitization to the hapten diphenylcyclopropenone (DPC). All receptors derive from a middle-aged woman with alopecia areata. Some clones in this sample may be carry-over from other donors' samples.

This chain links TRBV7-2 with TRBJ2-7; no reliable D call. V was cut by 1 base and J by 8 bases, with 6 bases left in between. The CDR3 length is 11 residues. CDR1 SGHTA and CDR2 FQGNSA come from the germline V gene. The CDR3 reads CASSLGGKQYF. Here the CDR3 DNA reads TGTGCCAGCAGCTTAGGGGGAAAGCAGTACTTC. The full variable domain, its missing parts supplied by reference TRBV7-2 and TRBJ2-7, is GAGVSQSPSNKVTEKGKDVELRCDPISGHTALYWYRQSLGQGLEFLIYFQGNSAPDKSGLPSDRFSAERTGGSVSTLTIQRTQQEDSAVYLCASSLGGKQYFGPGTRLTVT.

This CDR3 is CSARSYGGYEQYF. DNA of the CDR3: TGCAGTGCTAGAAGCTACGGGGGCTACGAGCAGTACTTC. This rearrangement joins TRBV20-1 to TRBJ2-7; the D gene is possibly TRBD2 (6 bases). CDR1 DFQATT and CDR2 SNEGSKA come from the germline V gene (reference sequence). This CDR3 region has 13 residues. Trimming pared 2 bases from V and 3 bases from J, leaving 11 bases between.

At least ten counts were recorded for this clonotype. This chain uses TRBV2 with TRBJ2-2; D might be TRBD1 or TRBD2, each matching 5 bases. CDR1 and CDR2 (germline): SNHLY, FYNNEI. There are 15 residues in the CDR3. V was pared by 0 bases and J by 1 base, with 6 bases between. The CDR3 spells CASSEARGNTGELFF. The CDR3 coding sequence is TGTGCCAGCAGTGAAGCGAGGGGGAACACCGGGGAGCTGTTTTTT.

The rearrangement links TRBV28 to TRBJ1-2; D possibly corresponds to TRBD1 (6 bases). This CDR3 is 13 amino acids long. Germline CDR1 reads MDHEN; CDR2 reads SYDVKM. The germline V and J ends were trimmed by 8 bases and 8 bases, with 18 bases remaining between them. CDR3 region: CASGQQGIDGYTF. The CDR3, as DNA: TGTGCCAGCGGACAACAGGGAATTGACGGCTACACCTTC.

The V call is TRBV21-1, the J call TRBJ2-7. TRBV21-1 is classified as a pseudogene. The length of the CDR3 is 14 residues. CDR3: CASSKAGEPYEQYF. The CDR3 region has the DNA TGTGCCAGCAGCAAAGCGGGGGAACCCTACGAGCAGTACTTC.

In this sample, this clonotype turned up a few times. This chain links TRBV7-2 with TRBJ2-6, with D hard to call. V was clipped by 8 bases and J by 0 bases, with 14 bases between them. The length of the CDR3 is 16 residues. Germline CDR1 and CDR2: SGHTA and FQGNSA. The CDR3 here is CASPLGRFSGANVLTF. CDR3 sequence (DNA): TGTGCCAGCCCCTTGGGTCGGTTCTCTGGGGCCAACGTCCTGACTTTC.

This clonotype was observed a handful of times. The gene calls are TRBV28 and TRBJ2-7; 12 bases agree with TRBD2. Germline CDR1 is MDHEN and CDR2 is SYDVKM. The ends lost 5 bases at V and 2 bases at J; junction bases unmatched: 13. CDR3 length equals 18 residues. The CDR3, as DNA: TGTGCCAGCAGTATGCCGACTAGCGGGAGTTATCCCGCCTACGAGCAGTACTTC. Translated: CASSMPTSGSYPAYEQYF.

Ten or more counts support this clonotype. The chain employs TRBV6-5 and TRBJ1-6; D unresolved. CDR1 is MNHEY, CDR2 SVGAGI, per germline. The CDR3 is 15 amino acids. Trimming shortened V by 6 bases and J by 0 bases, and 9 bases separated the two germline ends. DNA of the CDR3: TGTGCCAGCAGGGCAGAGAGCTCCTATAATTCACCCCTCCACTTT. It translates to CASRAESSYNSPLHF.

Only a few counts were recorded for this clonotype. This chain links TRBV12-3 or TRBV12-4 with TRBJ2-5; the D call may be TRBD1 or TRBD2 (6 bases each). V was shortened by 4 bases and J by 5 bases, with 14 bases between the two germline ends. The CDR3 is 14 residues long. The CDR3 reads CASSSGAHRETQYF. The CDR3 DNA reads TGTGCCAGCAGTTCGGGGGCCCATCGGGAGACCCAGTACTTC.

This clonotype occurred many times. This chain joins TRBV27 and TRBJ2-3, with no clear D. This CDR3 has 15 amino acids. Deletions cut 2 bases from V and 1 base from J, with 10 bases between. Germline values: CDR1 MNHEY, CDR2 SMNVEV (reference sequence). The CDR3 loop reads CASSLSTVRTDTQYF. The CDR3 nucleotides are TGTGCCAGCAGTTTAAGTACGGTTCGCACAGATACGCAGTATTTT.

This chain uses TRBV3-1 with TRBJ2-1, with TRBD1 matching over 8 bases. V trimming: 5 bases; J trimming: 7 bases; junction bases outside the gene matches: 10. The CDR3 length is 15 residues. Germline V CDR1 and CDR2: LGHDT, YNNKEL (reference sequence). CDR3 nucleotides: TGTGCCAGCAGCTCTCCAGGGGGCGGGATGAATGAGCAGTTCTTC. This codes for CASSSPGGGMNEQFF.

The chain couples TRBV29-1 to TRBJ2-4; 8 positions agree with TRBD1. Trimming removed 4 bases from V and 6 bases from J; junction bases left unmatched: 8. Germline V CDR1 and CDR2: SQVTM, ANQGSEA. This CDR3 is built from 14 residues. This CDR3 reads CSVGQGAPLNIQYF. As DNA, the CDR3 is TGCAGCGTTGGCCAGGGGGCTCCCTTAAACATTCAGTACTTC.

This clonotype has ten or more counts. CDR3 in amino acids: CSARAPGLQQETQYF. The CDR3 bases are TGCAGTGCTAGAGCGCCGGGACTGCAACAAGAGACCCAGTACTTC. V gene TRBV20-1 combines with J gene TRBJ2-5; perhaps TRBD2 as D (6 bases). V lost 1 base and J 2 bases, leaving 14 bases between the germline ends. The CDR3 is 15 amino acids. From germline, CDR1 is DFQATT and CDR2 SNEGSKA (reference sequence).

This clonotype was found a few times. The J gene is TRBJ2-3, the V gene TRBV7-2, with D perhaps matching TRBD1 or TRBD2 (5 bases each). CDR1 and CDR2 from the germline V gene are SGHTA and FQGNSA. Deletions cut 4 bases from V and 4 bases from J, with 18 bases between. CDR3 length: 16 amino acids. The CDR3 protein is CASSSFLGAKPDTQYF. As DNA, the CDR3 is TGTGCCAGCAGCTCTTTCCTCGGGGCCAAACCAGATACGCAGTATTTT. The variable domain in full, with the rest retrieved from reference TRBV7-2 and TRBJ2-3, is GAGVSQSPSNKVTEKGKDVELRCDPISGHTALYWYRQSLGQGLEFLIYFQGNSAPDKSGLPSDRFSAERTGGSVSTLTIQRTQQEDSAVYLCASSSFLGAKPDTQYFGPGTRLTVL.

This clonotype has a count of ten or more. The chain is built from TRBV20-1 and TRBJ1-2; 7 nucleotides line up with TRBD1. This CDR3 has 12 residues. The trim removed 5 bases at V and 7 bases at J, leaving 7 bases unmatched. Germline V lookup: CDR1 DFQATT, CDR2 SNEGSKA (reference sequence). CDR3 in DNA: TGCAGTGCTTATCGACAGGGACTTGGCTACACCTTC. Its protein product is CSAYRQGLGYTF.

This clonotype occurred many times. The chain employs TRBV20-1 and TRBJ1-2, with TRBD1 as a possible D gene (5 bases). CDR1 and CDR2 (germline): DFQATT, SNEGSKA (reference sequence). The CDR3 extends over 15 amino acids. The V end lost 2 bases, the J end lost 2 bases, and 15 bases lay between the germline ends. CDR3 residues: CSARIPARANYGYTF. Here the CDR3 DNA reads TGCAGTGCTAGAATACCCGCCAGGGCCAACTATGGCTACACCTTC.

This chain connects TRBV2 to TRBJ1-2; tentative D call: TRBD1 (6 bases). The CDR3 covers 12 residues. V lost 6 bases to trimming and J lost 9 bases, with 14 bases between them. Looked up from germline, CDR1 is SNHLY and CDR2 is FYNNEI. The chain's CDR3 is CASRSDSRSYTF. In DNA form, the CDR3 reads TGTGCCAGCAGGTCGGACAGTAGGAGCTACACCTTC.

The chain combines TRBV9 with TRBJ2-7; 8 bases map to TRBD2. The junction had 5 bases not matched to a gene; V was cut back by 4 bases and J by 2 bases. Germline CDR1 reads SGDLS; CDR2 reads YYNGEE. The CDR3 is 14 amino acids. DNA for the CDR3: TGTGCCAGCAGCCCCGGGACTAGAGCCTACGAGCAGTACTTC. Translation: CASSPGTRAYEQYF.

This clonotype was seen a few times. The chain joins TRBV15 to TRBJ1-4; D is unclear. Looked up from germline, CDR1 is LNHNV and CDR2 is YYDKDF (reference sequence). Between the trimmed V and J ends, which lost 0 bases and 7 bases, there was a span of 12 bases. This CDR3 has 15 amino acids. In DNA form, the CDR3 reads TGTGCCACCAGCAGAGATCCACAGTACGGTGAAAAACTGTTTTTT. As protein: CATSRDPQYGEKLFF.

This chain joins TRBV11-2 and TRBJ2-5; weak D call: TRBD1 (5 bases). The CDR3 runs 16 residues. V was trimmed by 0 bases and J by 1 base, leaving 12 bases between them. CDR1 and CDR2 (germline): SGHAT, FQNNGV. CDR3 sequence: CASSLDKGFPQETQYF. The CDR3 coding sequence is TGTGCCAGCAGCTTAGATAAGGGGTTCCCCCAAGAGACCCAGTACTTC. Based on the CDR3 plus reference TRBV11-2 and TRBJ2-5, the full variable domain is EAGVAQSPRYKIIEKRQSVAFWCNPISGHATLYWYQQILGQGPKLLIQFQNNGVVDDSQLPKDRFSAERLKGVDSTLKIQPAKLEDSAVYLCASSLDKGFPQETQYFGPGTRLLVL.

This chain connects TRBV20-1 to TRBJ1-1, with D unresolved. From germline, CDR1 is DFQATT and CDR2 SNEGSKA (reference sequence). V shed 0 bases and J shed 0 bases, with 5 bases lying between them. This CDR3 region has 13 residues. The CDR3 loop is CSARDQMNTEAFF. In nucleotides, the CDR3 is TGCAGTGCTAGAGATCAGATGAACACTGAAGCTTTCTTT.

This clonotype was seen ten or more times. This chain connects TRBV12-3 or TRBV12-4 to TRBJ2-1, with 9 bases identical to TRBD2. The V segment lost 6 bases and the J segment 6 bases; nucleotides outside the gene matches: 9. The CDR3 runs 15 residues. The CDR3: CASSHSGRGGNEQFF. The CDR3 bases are TGTGCCAGCAGCCATAGCGGGAGAGGGGGCAATGAGCAGTTCTTC.

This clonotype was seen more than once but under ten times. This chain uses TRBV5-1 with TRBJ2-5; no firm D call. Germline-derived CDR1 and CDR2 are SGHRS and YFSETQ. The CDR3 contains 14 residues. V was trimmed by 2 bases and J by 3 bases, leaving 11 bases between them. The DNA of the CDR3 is TGCGCCAGCAGCTTCCGGGTCGCTAAAGAGACCCAGTACTTC. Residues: CASSFRVAKETQYF.

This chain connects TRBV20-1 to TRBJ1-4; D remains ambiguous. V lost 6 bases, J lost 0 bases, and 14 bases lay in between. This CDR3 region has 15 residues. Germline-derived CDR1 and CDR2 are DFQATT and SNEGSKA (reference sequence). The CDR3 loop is CSAQTDGSTNEKLFF. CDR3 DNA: TGCAGTGCCCAAACAGACGGCTCAACTAATGAAAAACTGTTTTTT.

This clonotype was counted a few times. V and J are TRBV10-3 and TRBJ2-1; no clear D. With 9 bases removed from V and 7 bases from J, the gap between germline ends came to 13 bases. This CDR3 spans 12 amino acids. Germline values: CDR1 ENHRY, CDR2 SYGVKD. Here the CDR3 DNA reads TGTGCCATTACGACATTACGGAATGAGCAGTTCTTC. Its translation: CAITTLRNEQFF.